These T cell receptor beta chains were read from a single sample in a study of CD8+CD57+ T cells in acquired aplastic anemia. MiXCR was run by TCRdb on the reads, yielding one entry per CDR3 protein. Counted here are more than 250,000 distinct CDR3 sequences, around 82% occurring once; the ten biggest clones make up roughly 42%. The source material was sorted CD4+, CD8+, or CD8+CD57+ T cells (not recorded which) from PBMCs. The source of these receptors is a human donor with aplastic anemia. Each CDR3 is given with its conserved first and last residue. D genes are given only for firm matches. Size tells how often a clone was seen (once, few, many) or the class of an expanded clone, and some rows leave it out.

.,TRBJ2-7,TRBV2,.,CASSAGTPGAQYF,TGTGCCAGCAGCGCCGGGACTCCCGGCGCGCAGTACTTC
TRBD2,TRBJ2-3,TRBV7-7,.,CSSGDGGTATQYF,TGTTCTAGCGGGGACGGGGGTACAGCTACGCAGTATTTT
.,TRBJ2-2,TRBV9,.,CASSVGASNNQPLFF,TGTGCCAGCAGCGTAGGGGCGTCGAACAATCAGCCCCTGTTTTTT
TRBD1,TRBJ1-6,TRBV9,.,CASSVTGADEKLSLHF,TGTGCCAGCAGCGTAACAGGGGCCGATGAAAAACTGTCCCTCCACTTT
.,TRBJ2-4,TRBV7-8,.,CASSLAGGPETF,TGTGCCAGCAGCTTAGCTGGGGGCCCCGAGACGTTC
TRBD1,TRBJ2-3,TRBV7-3,.,CASSQDRMSTDTQYF,TGTGCCAGCAGCCAGGACAGGATGAGCACAGATACGCAGTATTTT
.,TRBJ1-1,TRBV7-8,.,CASSLERGGDTQSFF,TGTGCCAGCAGCTTAGAGCGAGGAGGCGATACGCAGTCTTTCTTT
TRBD2,TRBJ2-5,TRBV9,.,CAGGGAGGETQYF,TGTGCCGGGGGGGGGGCGGGGGGGGAGACCCAGTACTTC
.,TRBJ1-6,TRBV14,.,CASSQEVHRASPLHF,TGTGCCAGCAGCCAAGAGGTTCACAGGGCTTCACCCCTCCACTTT
.,TRBJ2-3,TRBV7-8,.,CASACRGGSDTQYF,TGTGCCAGTGCCTGCAGGGGAGGGTCAGATACGCAGTATTTT
TRBD2,TRBJ2-3,TRBV5-4,.,CASSLVRGGGGGNTQYF,TGTGCCAGCAGCTTAGTACGCGGGGGAGGCGGGGGAAATACGCAGTATTTT
.,TRBJ2-5,TRBV19,.,CASSPEGHQTQYF,TGTGCCAGTAGTCCCGAAGGCCATCAGACCCAGTACTTC
.,TRBJ2-3,TRBV7-8,.,CASGFGGSAATYF,TGTGCCAGCGGGTTCGGGGGCAGTGCTGCGACGTATTTT
.,TRBJ2-5,TRBV7-9,.,CASSIGPRRPQQYF,TGTGCCAGCAGCATAGGCCCGAGGCGGCCCCAGCAGTATTTC
.,TRBJ2-1,TRBV20-1,.,CSARLVRASMSNEQFF,TGCAGTGCTAGATTAGTGCGGGCTTCAATGTCGAATGAGCAGTTCTTC
.,TRBJ1-1,TRBV29-1,few,CSVGQNTGAFF,TGCAGCGTTGGGCAAAACACTGGAGCTTTCTTT
.,TRBJ2-3,TRBV7-2,.,CASSLGDPDTQYF,TGTGCCAGCAGCTTGGGGGACCCAGATACGCAGTATTTT
.,TRBJ1-1,TRBV7-2,few,CASSLELAANTEAFF,TGTGCCAGCAGCTTAGAGCTAGCAGCGAACACTGAAGCTTTCTTT
.,TRBJ1-1,TRBV19,once,CASTRAAGEAFF,TGTGCCAGTACTAGGGCAGCTGGGGAAGCTTTCTTT
TRBD1,TRBJ2-1,TRBV5-4,.,CATSLARQGGNEQFF,TGTGCCACCAGCTTAGCTAGACAGGGGGGGAATGAGCAGTTCTTC
.,TRBJ1-6,TRBV9,.,CASSASSTETLYF,TGTGCCAGCAGCGCAAGTTCTACAGAGACCCTCTACTTT
.,TRBJ2-2,TRBV6-5,.,CASSYVQELAGELFF,TGTGCCAGCAGTTACGTGCAGGAGCTGGCCGGGGAGCTGTTTTTT
.,TRBJ1-2,TRBV7-9,.,CASSFRGSGLDYGYTF,TGTGCCAGCAGCTTTCGAGGCAGCGGCTTGGACTATGGCTACACCTTC